The sequence of this TCR beta chain was determined in a study of molecular identifiers for immune sequencing clone quantification. The V gene lost 0 bases and the J gene lost 4 bases, with 7 bases spanning the gap. The CDR3 extends over 13 amino acids. CDR1 MNHEY and CDR2 SVGEGT come from the germline V gene. From the PCR reads, TCRdb called clonotypes with MiXCR, one entry per CDR3 protein. The sample has about 40,000 distinct CDR3 sequences, about a fifth seen once; the top ten hold roughly 6.9%. General observations from the study: Jurkat TCR RNA spiked in from one cell could reportedly be detected among one million naive cells.

This clonotype has at least ten counts. Its specificity is unknown. V gene TRBV6-2 or TRBV6-3 combines with J gene TRBJ2-7; D gene unclear. This clonotype originated in a human donor in good health. Some libraries in this study had Jurkat cell RNA spiked in. The sequenced material came from naive CD8+ T cells from blood, with Jurkat cell RNA spiked in. Subset defined: FACS-sorted CD8+CD4-CCR7+CD45RA+ naive T cells. CDR3 protein: CASSYSTVYEQYF. CDR3 nucleotide sequence: TGTGCCAGCAGTTACTCCACCGTGTACGAGCAGTACTTC.